Below, 10 T cell receptor beta chains from the same sample are listed, as sequenced in a study of T cell responses to AZD1222 COVID-19 vaccine. Profiled with immunoSEQ multiplex PCR; TCRdb holds only in-frame clones, not every one. This table has about 84,000 clones, 75% to 90% appearing once. The sequences come from peripheral blood, collected on day 0 of AZD1222 vaccination. These TCRs come from an adult in good health.

The chain has TRBV7-9 and TRBJ2-1, with 9 bases lining up with TRBD1. V shed 0 bases and J 16 bases; nucleotides not matched to a gene: 10. From germline, CDR1 is SEHNR and CDR2 FQNEAQ (reference sequence). This CDR3 comprises 14 residues. The CDR3 is CASSLAQGTGLRFF. The CDR3 DNA sequence: TGTGCCAGCAGCTTAGCGCAGGGGACAGGGCTTCGATTCTTC.

The V call is TRBV28, the J call TRBJ1-1; D uncertain. This CDR3 is built from 12 residues. Germline assignment: CDR1 MDHEN and CDR2 SYDVKM. V was trimmed by 8 bases and J by 7 bases, leaving 14 bases between them. The CDR3 nucleotides read TGTGCCAGCGGTAGGTTGGCCCTTGAAGCTTTCTTT. Translated, it gives CASGRLALEAFF.

The chain links TRBV28 to TRBJ2-2; TRBD1 matches 9 bases. CDR3 size: 17 residues. Trimming at V came to 5 bases and at J to 3 bases, leaving 10 bases not matched to a gene. Germline CDR1 is MDHEN and CDR2 is SYDVKM. The CDR3 region has the DNA TGTGCCAGCAGTCCTGCCCCGGGACAGGGACACACCGGGGAGCTGTTTTTT. It encodes CASSPAPGQGHTGELFF.

This clone was seen only once. Relative to the germline gene, one junction end is altered; a read error may explain this. The chain carries TRBV30 and TRBJ2-3, with 10 bases identical to TRBD1. Germline CDR1 reads GTSNPN; CDR2 reads SVGIG (reference sequence). The CDR3 covers 15 residues. The CDR3 protein is CARRGDRGSTDTQYF. The CDR3 DNA reads TGTGCCAGGAGGGGGGACAGGGGAAGCACAGATACGCAGTATTTT.

J is TRBJ2-5 and V is TRBV5-6, with 9 bases matching TRBD2. Unmatched junction bases numbered 10, after V lost 1 base and J lost 6 bases. The CDR3 contains 16 residues. Germline CDR1 is SGHDT and CDR2 is YYEEEE. The CDR3 region has the DNA TGTGCCAGCAGCTTGCCGGGTAGCGGGAGTGAGAAGACCCAGTACTTC. As protein: CASSLPGSGSEKTQYF. The whole variable domain, remainder taken from reference TRBV5-6 and TRBJ2-5, is DAGVTQSPTHLIKTRGQQVTLRCSPKSGHDTVSWYQQALGQGPQFIFQYYEEEERQRGNFPDRFSGHQFPNYSSELNVNALLLGDSALYLCASSLPGSGSEKTQYFGPGTRLLVL.

The J gene is TRBJ2-3, the V gene TRBV24-1; D uncertain. CDR3 size: 15 residues. The V gene's germline CDR1 is KGHDR and CDR2 SFDVKD. The V end was cut by 1 base, the J end by 3 bases, with 10 bases between. The CDR3 region has the DNA TGTGCCACCAGTGATTTAGGCGGATCGACAGATACGCAGTATTTT. Translation: CATSDLGGSTDTQYF.

Only a few counts were recorded for this clone. The chain links TRBV7-6 to TRBJ2-2; D possibly uses TRBD1 or TRBD2 (6 bases each). Between the trimmed V and J ends, which lost 0 bases and 4 bases, there was a span of 12 bases. The CDR3 length is 16 residues. CDR1 is SGHVS and CDR2 is FNYEAQ in the germline V gene. The CDR3 sequence is CASSLASKGGTGELFF. In DNA, the CDR3 is TGTGCCAGCAGCTTAGCTTCGAAGGGGGGCACCGGGGAGCTGTTTTTT.

V usage is TRBV14 and J usage is TRBJ1-1, with 7 nucleotides matching TRBD1. The CDR3 has 13 residues. Germline trimming cut 4 bases from V and 1 base from J; bases unmatched to any gene: 0. Germline V gene lookup returns CDR1 SGHDN and CDR2 FVKESK. CDR3 sequence (DNA): TGTGCCAGCAGCCGGACAGGGAACACTGAAGCTTTCTTT. Amino acids: CASSRTGNTEAFF.

The chain is built from TRBV6-5 and TRBJ2-7; 8 positions match TRBD1. Germline V gene sequence: CDR1 MNHEY, CDR2 SVGAGI. The CDR3 consists of 13 residues. Trimming at V came to 10 bases and at J to 2 bases, leaving 7 bases not matched to a gene. DNA of the CDR3: TGTGCCACCAAATTGGGACAGGCCTACGAGCAGTACTTC. Protein product: CATKLGQAYEQYF.

The chain recombines TRBV2 with TRBJ1-1; D is possibly TRBD1 (5 bases). V was clipped by 8 bases and J by 3 bases, with 25 bases between them. Germline V gene lookup returns CDR1 SNHLY and CDR2 FYNNEI. The CDR3 spans 17 residues. The CDR3 loop is CASGRLGDRIGDTEAFF. The CDR3 DNA sequence: TGTGCCAGCGGCCGCCTCGGGGACCGTATTGGGGACACTGAAGCTTTCTTT.